Listed below are T cell receptor beta chains from one sample, sequenced in a study of blood T cell repertoires in COVID-19. Generated by immunoSEQ multiplex PCR, the TCRdb table keeps only in-frame clones and is missing some. Of under 500,000 clones listed, about 90% are singletons. The sequenced material came from PBMCs or T cells enriched from blood (not recorded which). Source of these receptors: a woman in her late teens or twenties with acute COVID-19. The CDR3 runs from the conserved cysteine through the conserved F or W. The order of the fields is D gene, V gene, J gene, CDR3 protein, CDR3 DNA. D genes are given only for firm matches.

>-|TRBV6-5|TRBJ1-1
CASRLEATLITEAFF
TGTGCCAGCAGACTTGAAGCGACCCTTATCACTGAAGCTTTCTTT
>TRBD2|TRBV9|TRBJ2-3
CASSQSGSYSDTQYF
TGTGCCAGCAGCCAGAGCGGGAGTTATTCGGATACGCAGTATTTT
>TRBD2|TRBV9|TRBJ2-1
CASSPRLASSSYNEQFF
TGTGCCAGCAGCCCCAGACTAGCTTCGAGCTCCTACAATGAGCAGTTCTTC
>TRBD1|TRBV7-9|TRBJ2-7
CASSAPGTDLYEQYF
TGTGCCAGCAGCGCCCCCGGGACAGATCTCTACGAGCAGTACTTC
>-|TRBV27|TRBJ2-2
CASSLYPPSGELFF
TGTGCCAGCAGTTTATACCCCCCTAGCGGGGAGCTGTTTTTT
>-|TRBV5-4|TRBJ1-1
CASSLQGDTEAFF
TGTGCCAGCAGCCTACAGGGTGACACTGAAGCTTTCTTT
>-|TRBV10-3|TRBJ2-7
CAISLETGYYEQYF
TGTGCCATCAGCCTAGAAACAGGGTACTACGAGCAGTACTTC
>TRBD1|TRBV19|TRBJ1-1
CASQGTGGTEAFF
TGTGCCAGCCAAGGGACAGGGGGGACTGAAGCTTTCTTT
>-|TRBV9|TRBJ2-5
CASSSRTSRQETQYF
TGTGCCAGCAGCTCCCGGACATCTCGACAAGAGACCCAGTACTTC
>-|TRBV18|TRBJ2-7
CASSREDFYEQYF
TGTGCCAGCTCACGGGAGGATTTCTACGAGCAGTACTTC
>-|TRBV4-3|TRBJ2-2
CASSQAARAAGELFF
TGCGCCAGCAGCCAAGCGGCCAGGGCGGCCGGGGAGCTGTTTTTT
>TRBD2|TRBV7-9|TRBJ2-1
CASSGGTSRYNEQFF
TGTGCCAGCAGCGGCGGGACTAGCAGATACAATGAGCAGTTCTTC
>-|TRBV19|TRBJ2-6
CASSMWQPGANVLTF
TGTGCCAGTAGTATGTGGCAACCCGGGGCCAACGTCCTGACTTTC
>-|TRBV7-9|TRBJ1-1
CASSPIQGGNMNTEAFF
TGTGCCAGCAGCCCAATTCAGGGTGGAAATATGAACACTGAAGCTTTCTTT
>TRBD1|TRBV3-1/TRBV3-2|TRBJ1-2
CASSQADRGPYGYTF
TGTGCCAGCAGCCAGGCGGACAGGGGGCCCTATGGCTACACCTTC